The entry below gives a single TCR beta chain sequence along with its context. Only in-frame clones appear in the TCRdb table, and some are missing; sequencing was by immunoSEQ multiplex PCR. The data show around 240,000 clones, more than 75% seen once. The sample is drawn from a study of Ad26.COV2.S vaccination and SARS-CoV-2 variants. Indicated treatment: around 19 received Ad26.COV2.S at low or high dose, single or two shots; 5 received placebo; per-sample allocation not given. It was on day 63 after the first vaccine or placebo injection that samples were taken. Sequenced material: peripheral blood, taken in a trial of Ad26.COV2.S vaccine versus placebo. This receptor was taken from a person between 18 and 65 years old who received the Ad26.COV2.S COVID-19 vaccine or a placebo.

CDR3 nucleotide sequence: TGTGCCAGCAGCACCCCGGGCTCACGGGGACGTCAGCGGGCCGAGCAGTACTTC. It yields the protein CASSTPGSRGRQRAEQYF. The genes are TRBV21-1 and TRBJ2-7; TRBD2, the D gene given by the table, was not confirmed from the DNA. TRBV21-1 is tagged as a pseudogene. The CDR3 is 18 amino acids.